This T cell receptor beta chain appears in the sequencing data of a study of blood T cell repertoires in COVID-19. Study-level information: From the United States, Italy and Spain came samples of acute and convalescent COVID-19. PBMCs, B-cell-depleted T cells, or T cells provided the cDNA or gDNA that made up the material.

Original handling: The assay estimated nucleated cells by amplifying reference gene primers. Clones were read by immunoSEQ multiplex PCR, and TCRdb kept only the in-frame ones, dropping some. V, J and clone size are those of that table, while D and trimming were read from the DNA. Here the sample spans roughly 80,000 clones, roughly 90% being singletons. Germline V lookup: CDR1 SGHDT, CDR2 YYEEEE. The trim removed 5 bases at V and 9 bases at J, leaving 10 bases unmatched. The CDR3 has 14 amino acids. V gene TRBV5-6 combines with J gene TRBJ2-1; 8 nucleotides align to TRBD2. Source material: peripheral blood. The sequence was collected from a man between 60 and 75 years old with acute or convalescent COVID-19. The CDR3 sequence is CASSAGTRSREQFF. The CDR3 region has the DNA TGTGCCAGCAGTGCCGGGACTAGAAGTCGTGAGCAGTTCTTC.